Sequencing of this T cell receptor (beta chain) was carried out in a study of early stage breast cancer tumors. Overall study context: ER+/PR+/HER2- status applied to about 70% of the 16 invasive breast tumors.

This table comes from immunoSEQ multiplex PCR, and its TCRdb copy is limited to in-frame clones, with some not included. The data show fewer than 35,000 clones, with approximately 72% seen just once and 33% held by the top ten. Study-wide findings and caveats: In about 85% of the 16 patients, blood comparison separated tumor from normal breast.

As regards this clone: What it binds is not known.

The CDR3 covers 15 residues. Trimming removed 4 bases from V and 6 bases from J; junction bases left unmatched: 8. Germline lookup yields CDR1 LGHNA and CDR2 YSLEER. This rearrangement joins TRBV4-3 to TRBJ1-2; 10 nucleotides match TRBD1. The TCR originated in a person aged 50-59 years with breast cancer. The sequencing input was blood. The CDR3 region has the DNA TGCGCCAGCAGCCCCTCCCGGACAGGGGGAGATGGCTACACCTTC. Protein: CASSPSRTGGDGYTF.